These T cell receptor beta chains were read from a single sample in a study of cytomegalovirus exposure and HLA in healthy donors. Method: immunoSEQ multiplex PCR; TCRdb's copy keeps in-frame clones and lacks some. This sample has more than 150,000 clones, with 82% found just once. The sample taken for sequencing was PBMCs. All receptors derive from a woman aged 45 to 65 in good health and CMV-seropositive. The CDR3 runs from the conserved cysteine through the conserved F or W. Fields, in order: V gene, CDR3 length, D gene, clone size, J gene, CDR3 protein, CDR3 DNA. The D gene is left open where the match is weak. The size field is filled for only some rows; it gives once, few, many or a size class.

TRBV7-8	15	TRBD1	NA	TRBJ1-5	CASSLVLTGDQPQHF	TGTGCCAGCAGCTTGGTCCTGACAGGGGATCAGCCCCAGCATTTT
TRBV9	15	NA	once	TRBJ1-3	CASSVGPTAGNTIYF	TGTGCCAGCAGCGTAGGTCCAACAGCTGGAAACACCATATATTTT
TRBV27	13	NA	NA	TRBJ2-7	CASSSGRGYEQYF	TGTGCCAGCAGTTCGGGACGGGGGTACGAGCAGTACTTC
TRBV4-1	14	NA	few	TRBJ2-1	CASSQFTGNNEQFF	TGCGCCAGCAGCCAATTTACGGGAAACAATGAGCAGTTCTTC
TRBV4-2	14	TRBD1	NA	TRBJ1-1	CASSRDREMGEAFF	TGTGCCAGCAGCCGCGACAGGGAAATGGGTGAAGCTTTCTTT
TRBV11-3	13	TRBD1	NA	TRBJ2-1	CASSSRDRDEQFF	TGTGCCAGCAGCTCCCGGGACAGGGACGAGCAGTTCTTC
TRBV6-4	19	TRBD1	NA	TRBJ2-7	CASSDSIGVGTGNPYEQYF	TGTGCCAGCAGTGACTCGATAGGGGTTGGGACAGGGAATCCCTACGAGCAGTACTTC
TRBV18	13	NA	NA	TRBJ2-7	CASSPGQNLEQYF	TGTGCCAGCTCACCAGGGCAAAATTTGGAGCAGTACTTC
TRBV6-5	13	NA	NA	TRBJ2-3	CASSYSIADTQYF	TGTGCCAGCAGTTACTCTATCGCAGATACGCAGTATTTT
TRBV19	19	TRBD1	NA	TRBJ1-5	CASSIALRAGQGSNQPQHF	TGTGCCAGTAGTATAGCCCTCAGGGCCGGACAGGGGAGCAATCAGCCCCAGCATTTT
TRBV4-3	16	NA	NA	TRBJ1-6	CASSQDRGSHGSPLHF	TGCGCCAGCAGCCAAGATCGAGGATCCCACGGTTCACCCCTCCACTTT
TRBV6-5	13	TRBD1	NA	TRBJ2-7	CASSLDRDYEQYF	TGTGCCAGCAGCTTGGACAGGGACTACGAGCAGTACTTC
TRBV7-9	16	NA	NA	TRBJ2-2	CASSLRTSYNTGELFF	TGTGCCAGCAGCTTAAGAACTAGCTACAACACCGGGGAGCTGTTTTTT
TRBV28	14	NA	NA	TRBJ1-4	CASSFGQITEKLFF	TGTGCCAGCAGTTTTGGACAGATAACTGAAAAACTGTTTTTT
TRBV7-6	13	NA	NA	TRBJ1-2	CASRPRERHGYTF	TGTGCCAGCAGACCCAGGGAAAGGCATGGCTACACCTTC
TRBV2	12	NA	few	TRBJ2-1	CASIRRDNEQFF	TGTGCCAGCATCCGGAGGGACAATGAGCAGTTCTTC
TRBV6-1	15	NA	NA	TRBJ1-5	CASTRLADSNQPQHF	TGTGCCAGCACTAGACTGGCTGATAGCAATCAGCCCCAGCATTTT
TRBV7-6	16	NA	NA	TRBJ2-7	CASSSPKGLEPYEQYF	TGTGCCAGCAGCTCCCCGAAGGGGTTAGAGCCCTACGAGCAGTACTTC
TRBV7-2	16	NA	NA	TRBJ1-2	CASTQRGQIAPYGYTF	TGTGCCAGCACCCAAAGGGGCCAGATCGCCCCATATGGCTACACCTTC
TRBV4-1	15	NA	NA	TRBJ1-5	CASSPQTNSNQPQHF	TGCGCCAGCAGCCCACAGACAAATAGCAATCAGCCCCAGCATTTT
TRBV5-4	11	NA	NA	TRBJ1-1	CASILRGEAFF	TGTGCCAGCATCTTAAGAGGGGAAGCTTTCTTT
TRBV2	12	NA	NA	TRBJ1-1	CASTGGGTEAFF	TGTGCCAGCACGGGGGGAGGGACTGAAGCTTTCTTT
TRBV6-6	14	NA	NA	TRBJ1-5	CASSRTVSNQPQHF	TGTGCCAGCAGCCGGACAGTCAGCAATCAGCCCCAGCATTTT
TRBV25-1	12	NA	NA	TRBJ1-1	CASSDRSSGAFF	TGTGCCAGCAGTGACAGATCGAGCGGAGCTTTCTTT
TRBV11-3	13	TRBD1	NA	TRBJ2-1	CASSSTGNNEQFF	TGTGCCAGCAGCTCGACAGGGAACAATGAGCAGTTCTTC
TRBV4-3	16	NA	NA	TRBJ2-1	CASSQTFTGPNNEQFF	TGCGCCAGCAGCCAAACTTTCACAGGGCCGAACAATGAGCAGTTCTTC
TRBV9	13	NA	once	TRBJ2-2	CASSVSAGGELFF	TGTGCCAGCAGCGTCTCGGCGGGAGGGGAGCTGTTTTTT
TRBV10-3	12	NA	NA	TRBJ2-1	CATRGAVNEQFF	TGTGCCACACGGGGGGCGGTCAATGAGCAGTTCTTC
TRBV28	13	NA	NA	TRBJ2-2	CASSFQNTGELFF	TGTGCCAGCAGTTTCCAGAACACCGGGGAGCTGTTTTTT
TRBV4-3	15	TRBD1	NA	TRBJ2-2	CASSPGTGGTGELFF	TGCGCCAGCAGCCCCGGGACAGGCGGCACCGGGGAGCTGTTTTTT
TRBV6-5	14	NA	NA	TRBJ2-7	CASSYSVSENEQYF	TGTGCCAGCAGTTACTCTGTTAGCGAAAACGAGCAGTACTTC
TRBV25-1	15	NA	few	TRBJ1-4	CASSEYRTGTEKLFF	TGTGCCAGCAGTGAATATCGTACAGGGACGGAAAAACTGTTTTTT
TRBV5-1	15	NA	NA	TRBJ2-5	CASSLEGGPRETQYF	TGCGCCAGCAGCTTGGAGGGGGGGCCTCGGGAGACCCAGTACTTC
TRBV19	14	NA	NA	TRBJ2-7	CASSIGDFSYEQYF	TGTGCCAGTAGTATAGGGGACTTCTCCTACGAGCAGTACTTC
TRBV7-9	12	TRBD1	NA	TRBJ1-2	CSSSQDRIGYTF	TGTTCCAGCAGCCAGGACAGGATTGGCTACACCTTC
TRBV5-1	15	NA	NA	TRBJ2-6	CASSFAGTGANVLTF	TGCGCCAGCAGCTTCGCAGGGACTGGGGCCAACGTCCTGACTTTC
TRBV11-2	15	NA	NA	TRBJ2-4	CASSGPPRAKNIQYF	TGTGCCAGCAGCGGTCCTCCTAGGGCCAAAAACATTCAGTACTTC
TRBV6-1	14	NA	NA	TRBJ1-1	CASKSGHSRAEAFF	TGTGCCAGCAAGTCGGGACACTCAAGGGCTGAAGCTTTCTTT
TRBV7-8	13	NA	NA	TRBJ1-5	CASSYRSKQPQHF	TGTGCCAGCAGCTACAGGAGTAAGCAGCCCCAGCATTTT
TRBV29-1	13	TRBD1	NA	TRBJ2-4	CSGRQGSLGIQYF	TGCAGCGGACGACAGGGAAGTTTAGGCATTCAGTACTTC
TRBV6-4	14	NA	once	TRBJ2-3	CASSPRGWPDTQYF	TGTGCCAGCAGTCCGCGGGGCTGGCCAGATACGCAGTATTTT
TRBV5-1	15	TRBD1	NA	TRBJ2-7	CASSLVGQSSYEQYF	TGCGCCAGCAGCTTGGTGGGACAGTCCTCCTACGAGCAGTACTTC
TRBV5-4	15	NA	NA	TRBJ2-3	CASSLGAGFEDTQYF	TGTGCCAGCAGCTTGGGTGCAGGGTTCGAGGATACGCAGTATTTT
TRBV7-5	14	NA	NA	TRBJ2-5	CARSLSGRFETQYF	TGTGCCAGAAGCTTATCAGGGAGGTTCGAGACCCAGTACTTC
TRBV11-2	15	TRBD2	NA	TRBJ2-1	CASSLVGGGAGEQFF	TGTGCCAGCAGCTTAGTTGGCGGGGGGGCCGGTGAGCAGTTCTTC
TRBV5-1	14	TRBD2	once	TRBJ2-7	CASSLAGASYEQYF	TGCGCCAGCAGTCTAGCGGGGGCCTCCTACGAGCAGTACTTC
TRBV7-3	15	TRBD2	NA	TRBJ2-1	CASSFSSGRYNEQFF	TGTGCCAGCAGCTTTTCTAGCGGGAGGTACAATGAGCAGTTCTTC
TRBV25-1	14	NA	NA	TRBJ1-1	CASSEYANQGLAFF	TGTGCCAGCAGTGAATATGCCAACCAGGGGCTGGCTTTCTTT
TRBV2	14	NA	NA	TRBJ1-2	CASSEAPMGALFNF	TGTGCCAGCAGTGAAGCGCCCATGGGGGCTCTATTTAACTTC
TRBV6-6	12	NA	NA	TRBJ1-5	CASSYPGQPQHF	TGTGCCAGCAGTTACCCGGGGCAGCCCCAGCATTTT
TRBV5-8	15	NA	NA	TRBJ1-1	CASSFLNTANTEAFF	TGTGCCAGCAGCTTCCTAAATACAGCGAACACTGAAGCTTTCTTT
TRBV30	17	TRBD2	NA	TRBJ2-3	CAWSIGTSGGLTDTQYF	TGTGCCTGGAGTATCGGGACTAGCGGGGGTCTTACAGATACGCAGTATTTT
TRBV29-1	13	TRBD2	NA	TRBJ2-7	CSVMTSLAYEQYF	TGCAGCGTCATGACTAGCTTAGCCTACGAGCAGTACTTC
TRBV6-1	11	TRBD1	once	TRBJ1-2	CASGTGYGYTF	TGTGCCAGCGGGACAGGTTATGGCTACACCTTC
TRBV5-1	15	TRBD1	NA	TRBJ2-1	CASSLSGTDYNEQFF	TGCGCCAGCAGCTTGTCAGGGACAGATTACAATGAGCAGTTCTTC
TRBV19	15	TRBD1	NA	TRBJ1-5	CASSIVGQGHQPQHF	TGTGCCAGTAGTATTGTCGGACAGGGACATCAGCCCCAGCATTTT
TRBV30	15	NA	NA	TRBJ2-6	CAWSSGNAGANVLTF	TGTGCCTGGAGTTCAGGAAATGCTGGGGCCAACGTCCTGACTTTC